These T cell receptor beta chains were read from a single sample in a study of naive and memory T cell subsets. MiXCR was run by TCRdb on the UMI-ligation and nested PCR reads, yielding one entry per CDR3 protein. The sample holds some 100,000 distinct CDR3 sequences, roughly 7% seen once. Sample: central memory CD4+ T cells from blood. The receptors were gathered from a human donor in good health. The CDR3 runs from the conserved cysteine through the conserved F or W. A D gene is named only where the DNA matches it firmly. Rows may omit the clone size; those that give it use once, few, many or a size class.

>TRBJ2-1|many|TRBV24-1|-
TGTGCCACCAGTGGTGAGTTAGGAGTAGATGAGCAGTTCTTC
CATSGELGVDEQFF
>TRBJ1-1|many|TRBV20-1|-
TGCAGTGCTAGAGATGGGGGCGGGACGATGAACACTGAAGCTTTCTTT
CSARDGGGTMNTEAFF
>TRBJ1-1|-|TRBV6-1|-
TGTGCCAGCATTGGGTATACTGAAGCTTTCTTT
CASIGYTEAFF
>TRBJ1-5|many|TRBV12-3/TRBV12-4|-
TGTGCCAGCAGTTTAGCCGGGGCTGGCAATCAGCCCCAGCATTTT
CASSLAGAGNQPQHF
>TRBJ2-7|few|TRBV27|-
TGTGCCAGCAGTACCCCTCGGATACAGGGCTACATCTACGAGCAGTACTTC
CASSTPRIQGYIYEQYF
>TRBJ2-1|-|TRBV7-9|TRBD2
TGTGCCAGCAGCTTAGCGCTGGAGGGAGGGGAGCAGTTCTTC
CASSLALEGGEQFF
>TRBJ2-7|few|TRBV20-1|-
TGCAGTGCTAGTCGGGGGGACACCTTCTCCTACGAGCAGTACTTC
CSASRGDTFSYEQYF
>TRBJ1-4|-|TRBV18|TRBD1
TGTGCCAGCTCACGTTCTCTGGGACAGGACGGAAAACTGTTTTTT
CASSRSLGQDGKLFF
>TRBJ1-1|many|TRBV2|TRBD1
TGTGCCAGCAGGGAGACAGGGGCAAACACTGAAGCTTTCTTT
CASRETGANTEAFF
>TRBJ2-2|few|TRBV15|-
TGTGCCACCAGCAGAGATACCAGGCGGGACTTGGACACCGGGGAGCTGTTTTTT
CATSRDTRRDLDTGELFF
>TRBJ2-1|-|TRBV14|TRBD1
TGTGCCAGCAGCCAAGATCGACAGGGGGCGAATTACAATGAGCAGTTCTTC
CASSQDRQGANYNEQFF
>TRBJ2-7|many|TRBV2|-
TGTGCCAGCAGTGAAAACTCCTACGAGCAGTACTTC
CASSENSYEQYF
>TRBJ2-7|many|TRBV29-1|TRBD1
TGCAGCGCTGCAAGGGGGACAGCCTACGAGCAGTACTTC
CSAARGTAYEQYF
>TRBJ2-1|-|TRBV28|TRBD2
TGTGCCAGCAGTTTAGGGGGGGGGTTCAAGTTCTTC
CASSLGGGFKFF
>TRBJ1-1|many|TRBV7-9|TRBD1
TGTGCCAGCAGCCGCGGGACAGAGAGTAGTGCTGAAGCTTTCTTT
CASSRGTESSAEAFF
>TRBJ1-4|-|TRBV28|TRBD1
TGTGCCAGCAGTTTATGGGCAGGGGGCAGTGAAAAACTGTTTTTT
CASSLWAGGSEKLFF
>TRBJ2-3|many|TRBV4-1|TRBD2
TGCGCCAGCAGCCAGCAGCCCCCGGGACTAGGGGCGTCAGATACGCAGTATTTT
CASSQQPPGLGASDTQYF
>TRBJ1-5|many|TRBV27|TRBD1
TGTGCCAGCAGTCCTCAGGGCAGGGGGCCGCGTGAGCATTTT
CASSPQGRGPREHF
>TRBJ1-2|many|TRBV12-3/TRBV12-4|-
TGTGCCAGCAGCCCCTCGGGACGGCTTAACTATGGCTACACCTTC
CASSPSGRLNYGYTF
>TRBJ2-3|-|TRBV7-8|-
TGTGCCAGCAGCAAGGACTCTCAAAGAGCTCTTACAGATACGCAGTATTTT
CASSKDSQRALTDTQYF
>TRBJ1-3|many|TRBV4-1|-
TGCGCCAGCAGCCAAGATTTGAGCGGTGGAAACACCATATATTTT
CASSQDLSGGNTIYF
>TRBJ1-5|few|TRBV18|-
TGTGCCAGCGCCGGGGGGGGCAATCAGCCCCAGCATTTT
CASAGGGNQPQHF
>TRBJ1-3|-|TRBV20-1|TRBD1
TGCAGTGCTAGAGGCGACAGGGTTAACACCATATATTTT
CSARGDRVNTIYF
>TRBJ1-3|few|TRBV14|-
TGTGCCAGCAGCCAAGTAAGAAGTGTCTCTGGAAACACCATATATTTT
CASSQVRSVSGNTIYF